What follows are 20 T cell receptor beta chains derived from one specimen sequenced in a study of blood T cell repertoires in COVID-19. Sequencing used immunoSEQ multiplex PCR; TCRdb keeps in-frame clones, though not all of them. The sample lists 270,000 or so clones; approximately 91% were seen once. Source material: PBMCs or T cells enriched from blood (not recorded which). The source of these receptors is a woman in her thirties or forties with acute COVID-19.

This clone was recorded once. The chain carries TRBV6-5 and TRBJ1-2, with D uncertain. Germline loops: CDR1 MNHEY, CDR2 SVGAGI. Trimming left V 6 bases short and J 4 bases short, with 6 bases between. The CDR3 runs 11 residues. The CDR3 loop is CASSSGYGYTF. CDR3 bases: TGTGCCAGCAGCTCCGGCTATGGCTACACCTTC.

V usage is TRBV6-6 and J usage is TRBJ1-6; D gene ambiguous. The germline gives CDR1 MNHNY, CDR2 SVGAGI (reference sequence). CDR3 length: 15 residues. With 2 bases removed from V and 9 bases from J, the gap between germline ends came to 14 bases. DNA of the CDR3: TGTGCCAGCAGTTACGATCCAGTAAACGCTTCACCCCTCCACTTT. Translation gives CASSYDPVNASPLHF.

This rearrangement joins TRBV5-4 to TRBJ2-6; a weak D match, TRBD2 (6 bases). The CDR3 consists of 16 residues. The germline V gene has CDR1 SGHNT and CDR2 YYREEE (reference sequence). V was shortened by 3 bases and J by 4 bases, with 14 bases between the two germline ends. The CDR3 sequence: CASSSGRGSGANVLTF. CDR3 in DNA: TGTGCCAGCAGCTCAGGGCGGGGTTCCGGGGCCAACGTCCTGACTTTC.

The V call is TRBV7-2, the J call TRBJ2-5, with 11 bases lining up with TRBD1. In germline, CDR1 is SGHTA, CDR2 FQGNSA. Losses at the gene ends were 6 bases for V and 5 bases for J; bases not matched to a gene: 8. This CDR3 is built from 15 residues. CDR3: CASRLPGQGVETQYF. CDR3 DNA: TGTGCCAGCAGACTCCCGGGACAGGGGGTGGAGACCCAGTACTTC.

The genes are TRBV7-3 and TRBJ2-1, with 7 bases identical to TRBD1. From germline, CDR1 is SGHTA and CDR2 FQGTGA. This CDR3 contains 13 residues. Trimming cost V 5 bases and J 6 bases; bases outside gene matches: 4. CDR3 region: CASSIDRVNEQFF. Here the CDR3 DNA reads TGTGCCAGCAGCATTGACAGGGTCAATGAGCAGTTCTTC.

This clone has just one count. This chain uses TRBV18 with TRBJ1-3; the D is unclear. The CDR3 has 12 residues. Trimming cost V 3 bases and J 3 bases, with 3 bases left between them. Germline V gene sequence: CDR1 KGHSH, CDR2 LQKENI. CDR3 sequence reads: CASSPLGNTIYF. In nucleotides, the CDR3 is TGTGCCAGCTCACCCCTTGGAAACACCATATATTTT.

The gene calls are TRBV5-1 and TRBJ2-3; D is undetermined. Germline CDR1 is SGHRS and CDR2 is YFSETQ. The CDR3 contains 15 residues. V gave up 0 bases and J gave up 2 bases, with 10 bases separating them. The CDR3 bases are TGCGCCAGCAGCTTGGCCGTAGCAGACACAGATACGCAGTATTTT. It codes for CASSLAVADTDTQYF.

For the CDR3, the DNA is TGTGCCAGCAGCTTAGTTAGGGGGCAAATGAAGACCCAGTACTTC. This sequence encodes CASSLVRGQMKTQYF. The V gene is TRBV11-2, the J gene TRBJ2-5, with 7 bases aligning to TRBD1. CDR1 SGHAT and CDR2 FQNNGV come from the germline V gene. V shed 1 base, J shed 6 bases, and the junction held 8 bases outside the gene matches. The CDR3 contains 15 residues.

This chain uses TRBV11-2 with TRBJ1-3, with unresolved D. Trimming removed 1 base from V and 4 bases from J, with 14 bases in between. Germline V gene data show CDR1 as SGHAT and CDR2 as FQNNGV. The CDR3 runs 16 residues. CDR3 coding DNA: TGTGCCAGCAGCTTAGTCCTGGGTCTGAGGGGAAACACCATATATTTT. Translated, it gives CASSLVLGLRGNTIYF.

This chain joins TRBV14 and TRBJ2-1; 7 nucleotides agree with TRBD1. Germline CDR1 is SGHDN and CDR2 is FVKESK. The CDR3 is 15 residues long. The junction had 5 bases not matched to a gene; V was cut back by 2 bases and J by 4 bases. The CDR3 sequence is CASSQLTGQYNEQFF. In DNA form, the CDR3 reads TGTGCCAGCAGCCAACTAACGGGACAGTACAATGAGCAGTTCTTC.

The chain is built from TRBV7-2 and TRBJ2-3; D unclear. With 5 bases removed from V and 3 bases from J, the gap between germline ends came to 9 bases. The germline V gene encodes CDR1 SGHTA and CDR2 FQGNSA. This CDR3 is built from 13 residues. The CDR3 nucleotides read TGTGCCAGCAGCGGAGTTCGTACAGATACGCAGTATTTT. Its protein product is CASSGVRTDTQYF.

The rearrangement uses TRBV23-1 and TRBJ1-5; 11 bases fit TRBD1. TRBV23-1 is noted as an ORF with a role that remains uncertain. The CDR3 runs 13 residues. J gave up 12 bases and V 4 bases, and 5 bases lay outside the gene matches. The CDR3 here is CASSPGTGGLQHF. In DNA form, the CDR3 reads TGCGCCAGCAGTCCCGGGACAGGGGGTCTCCAGCATTTT.

CDR3 protein: CASTSWRRGRETQYF. In DNA form, the CDR3 reads TGTGCCAGCACCTCTTGGCGCAGGGGCCGGGAGACCCAGTACTTC. V usage is TRBV27 and J usage is TRBJ2-5, with D perhaps TRBD1 (6 bases). The length of the CDR3 is 15 residues. The V and J ends lost 7 bases and 5 bases respectively, with 20 bases between them. CDR1 and CDR2 (germline): MNHEY, SMNVEV (reference sequence).

As concerns this clone: Other DNA sequences within the sample encode an identical CDR3. The chain carries TRBV13 and TRBJ2-1; 10 bases are shared with TRBD2. The germline V gene encodes CDR1 PRHDT and CDR2 FYEKMQ (reference sequence). The CDR3 has 16 residues. V shed 6 bases and J 3 bases; nucleotides not matched to a gene: 8. CDR3 bases: TGTGCCAGCAGGGAGAGGGCTAGCGGGGGCTACAATGAGCAGTTCTTC. Protein product: CASRERASGGYNEQFF.

V and J are TRBV5-5 and TRBJ2-1; 12 bases match TRBD2. The ends lost 0 bases at V and 8 bases at J; junction bases unmatched: 6. CDR1 is SGHKS, CDR2 YYEKEE, per germline (reference sequence). The CDR3 is 16 residues long. The CDR3 here is CASSLASSGRAYEQFF. Written as DNA, the CDR3 is TGTGCCAGCAGCTTGGCATCTAGCGGGAGGGCTTATGAGCAGTTCTTC.

The rearrangement joins TRBV24-1 to TRBJ2-3, with D unresolved. Germline CDR1 reads KGHDR; CDR2 reads SFDVKD. Trimming removed 6 bases from V and 10 bases from J, with 16 bases in between. CDR3 length: 13 amino acids. This chain's CDR3 is CATSLPEPNAQYF. CDR3 DNA: TGTGCCACCAGTTTACCGGAGCCCAATGCGCAGTATTTT.

The chain joins TRBV18 to TRBJ1-6; D is undetermined. There are 14 residues in the CDR3. CDR1 is KGHSH, CDR2 LQKENI, per germline. V lost 0 bases and J lost 11, with 11 bases in between. The chain's CDR3 is CASSPPGIYPPLHF. The CDR3 DNA follows: TGTGCCAGCTCACCACCGGGCATCTATCCACCCCTCCACTTT.

This chain connects TRBV2 to TRBJ1-2; 7 nucleotides line up with TRBD1. Germline V gene data show CDR1 as SNHLY and CDR2 as FYNNEI. The J segment lost 4 bases and the V segment lost 5 bases, leaving 4 bases of the junction unmatched. This CDR3 comprises 13 residues. The CDR3 bases are TGTGCCAGCAGTCAGACAGGGATCTATGGCTACACCTTC. It is translated as CASSQTGIYGYTF.

The chain joins TRBV19 to TRBJ1-6; the match to TRBD1 covers 7 bases. CDR3 length: 15 amino acids. Germline assignment: CDR1 LNHDA and CDR2 SQIVND (reference sequence). V shed 4 bases and J 5 bases; nucleotides not matched to a gene: 5. This chain's CDR3 is CASSTTGVNNSPLHF. CDR3 DNA sequence: TGTGCCAGTAGTACCACAGGGGTAAATAATTCACCCCTCCACTTT.

This rearrangement joins TRBV20-1 to TRBJ2-5; D uncertain. CDR1 DFQATT and CDR2 SNEGSKA come from the germline V gene (reference sequence). CDR3 length equals 11 residues. V was clipped by 3 bases and J by 2 bases, with 4 bases between them. The CDR3 sequence: CSARRQETQYF. The CDR3 bases are TGCAGTGCTAGGAGGCAAGAGACCCAGTACTTC.